These T cell receptor beta chains were read from a single sample in a study of radiotherapy plus CTLA-4 blockade in lung cancer. Data came from immunoSEQ multiplex PCR; TCRdb stores just in-frame clones and leaves some out. This table holds tens of thousands of clones, around 88% found once. Source: peripheral blood, taken from a patient treated with radiotherapy plus ipilimumab. The origin of the receptors is a human donor with non-small cell lung cancer who had a partial response to radiotherapy plus ipilimumab. Each CDR3 is given with its conserved first and last residue. Fields, in order: V gene, clone size, J gene, D gene, CDR3 protein, CDR3 DNA. The D gene is left open where the match is weak. Only some rows state a clone size, as once, few, many or a class for expanded clones.

TRBV6-1	.	TRBJ2-1	TRBD2	CASSPGLAGEQFF	TGTGCCAGCAGCCCGGGACTAGCGGGAGAGCAGTTCTTC
TRBV4-1	.	TRBJ2-5	TRBD1	CASSQRTGEETQYF	TGCGCCAGCAGCCAACGGACAGGGGAAGAGACCCAGTACTTC
TRBV19	.	TRBJ2-7	.	CASSVGAAYEQYF	TGTGCCAGTAGTGTGGGGGCCGCCTACGAGCAGTACTTC
TRBV7-9	.	TRBJ2-7	.	CASSLSPSSYEQYF	TGTGCCAGCAGCTTATCCCCATCCTCCTACGAGCAGTACTTC
TRBV7-8	.	TRBJ1-4	TRBD1	CASSRPATGKGEKLFF	TGTGCCAGCAGCCGACCTGCGACAGGGAAGGGTGAAAAACTGTTTTTT
TRBV18	.	TRBJ2-1	TRBD2	CASSPLAGAGNEQFF	TGTGCCAGCTCACCACTAGCGGGAGCGGGTAATGAGCAGTTCTTC
TRBV2	few	TRBJ1-1	.	CASRDDSTEAFF	TGTGCCAGCAGAGATGACAGTACTGAAGCTTTCTTT
TRBV10-3	.	TRBJ2-7	.	CAISDTPGEQYF	TGTGCCATCAGTGACACCCCGGGAGAGCAGTACTTC
TRBV6-1	.	TRBJ2-5	TRBD2	CAITSGRARETQYF	TGTGCCATTACTAGCGGGAGGGCCAGGGAGACCCAGTACTTC
TRBV6-5	.	TRBJ1-5	TRBD1	CASRAGGRQPQHF	TGTGCCAGCAGAGCAGGGGGAAGGCAGCCCCAGCATTTT
TRBV2	.	TRBJ2-5	TRBD2	CASSESALAGGPKTQYF	TGTGCCAGCAGTGAATCGGCTTTAGCGGGAGGGCCGAAGACCCAGTACTTC
TRBV5-1	.	TRBJ2-5	TRBD2	CASRAGVEETQYF	TGCGCCAGCAGAGCGGGAGTGGAGGAGACCCAGTACTTC
TRBV27	once	TRBJ1-5	.	CASSLDGDQPQHF	TGTGCCAGCAGTTTAGACGGAGATCAGCCCCAGCATTTT
TRBV6-6	.	TRBJ2-7	TRBD2	CASSPGLASPPEQYF	TGTGCCAGCAGCCCCGGACTAGCGTCCCCTCCCGAGCAGTACTTC
TRBV6-5	few	TRBJ1-1	.	CASSPWGGGNTEAFF	TGTGCCAGCAGTCCGTGGGGGGGCGGGAACACTGAAGCTTTCTTT
TRBV9	.	TRBJ2-2	TRBD1	CASSVRQGAGTGELFF	TGTGCCAGCAGCGTAAGACAGGGGGCGGGCACCGGGGAGCTGTTTTTT
TRBV7-2	.	TRBJ2-5	TRBD2	CASSLPGLASETQYF	TGTGCCAGCAGCTTGCCGGGACTAGCGTCAGAGACCCAGTACTTC
TRBV6-5	.	TRBJ2-7	TRBD1	CASSNPGQKSYEQYF	TGTGCCAGCAGTAACCCGGGACAGAAATCCTACGAGCAGTACTTC
TRBV7-2	few	TRBJ1-3	.	CASSLVSVGSSGNTIYF	TGTGCCAGCAGCCTAGTATCGGTCGGGTCCTCTGGAAACACCATATATTTT
TRBV6-4	.	TRBJ2-1	TRBD1	CASSEGASSYNEQFF	TGTGCCAGCAGCGAGGGGGCAAGCTCCTACAATGAGCAGTTCTTC
TRBV4-2	.	TRBJ2-1	TRBD2	CASSQVGTSGHNEQFF	TGTGCCAGCAGCCAAGTGGGGACTAGTGGCCACAATGAGCAGTTCTTC
TRBV28	.	TRBJ1-3	TRBD1	CASRAGTVVGNTIYF	TGTGCCAGCAGGGCCGGGACAGTTGTCGGAAACACCATATATTTT
TRBV6-1	.	TRBJ1-1	TRBD1	CASGDRERTEAFF	TGTGCCAGCGGGGACAGGGAGCGGACTGAAGCTTTCTTT
TRBV6-5	once	TRBJ2-7	TRBD1	CASSFRDRGNYEQYF	TGTGCCAGCAGTTTCCGGGACAGGGGGAACTACGAGCAGTACTTC
TRBV21-1	.	TRBJ1-5	.	CASTSTRRRRRRNQPQHF	TGTGCCAGCACCTCGACGCGCCGAAGGCGGAGGCGCAATCAGCCCCAGCATTTT
TRBV6-1	.	TRBJ2-1	TRBD1	CASSDRDLSREQFF	TGTGCCAGCAGCGACAGGGACCTCTCAAGAGAGCAGTTCTTC
TRBV7-9	.	TRBJ1-3	.	CASSLTGSGNTIYF	TGTGCCAGCAGCCTTACAGGGTCTGGAAACACCATATATTTT
TRBV6-1	once	TRBJ2-3	.	CASSELVTDTQYF	TGTGCCAGCAGTGAGCTAGTCACAGATACGCAGTATTTT
TRBV7-2	.	TRBJ2-4	.	CASSLGVQKTQYF	TGTGCCAGCAGCTTAGGCGTACAGAAAACACAGTACTTC
TRBV6-1	.	TRBJ1-5	.	CASRPTGRNQPQHF	TGTGCCAGCAGACCCACAGGTCGCAATCAGCCCCAGCATTTT
TRBV27	.	TRBJ2-3	.	CASTPGFPGNTDTQYF	TGTGCCAGCACCCCCGGGTTCCCAGGGAACACAGATACGCAGTATTTT
TRBV5-4	once	TRBJ1-2	.	CASSSEEGRVYGYTF	TGTGCCAGCAGCTCGGAGGAGGGGCGCGTCTATGGCTACACCTTC
TRBV28	.	TRBJ1-1	.	CASSPPAGLGTEAFF	TGTGCCAGCAGTCCCCCCGCAGGGCTGGGAACTGAAGCTTTCTTT
TRBV27	.	TRBJ2-5	TRBD1	CASSSGGQTQYF	TGTGCCAGCAGCTCAGGGGGACAGACCCAGTACTTC
TRBV4-1	few	TRBJ2-1	.	CASSQTSDSYNEQFF	TGCGCCAGCAGCCAAACCTCCGACAGTTACAATGAGCAGTTCTTC
TRBV12-5	.	TRBJ2-1	TRBD2	CASGLERTSGSYNEQFF	TGTGCTAGTGGTTTGGAAAGGACTAGCGGTTCCTACAATGAGCAGTTCTTC
TRBV19	.	TRBJ2-1	TRBD1	CASSRYGTGSYNEQFF	TGTGCCAGTAGTAGGTATGGGACAGGGTCTTACAATGAGCAGTTCTTC
TRBV6-1	.	TRBJ1-1	TRBD1	CASRRGLNTEAFF	TGTGCCAGCAGGAGGGGGCTGAACACTGAAGCTTTCTTT
TRBV5-1	.	TRBJ2-5	TRBD2	CASSRGTSGSWETQYF	TGCGCCAGCAGCAGGGGGACTAGCGGGAGTTGGGAGACCCAGTACTTC
TRBV6-1	.	TRBJ1-5	TRBD1	CASSEAGTGWGNQPQHF	TGTGCCAGCAGTGAAGCAGGGACAGGCTGGGGCAATCAGCCCCAGCATTTT
TRBV30	.	TRBJ1-6	.	CAWRKTGPYNSPLHF	TGTGCCTGGAGAAAGACAGGTCCATATAATTCACCCCTCCACTTT
TRBV7-9	.	TRBJ2-5	TRBD2	CASSLARERWETQYF	TGTGCCAGCAGCTTAGCGCGGGAGAGGTGGGAGACCCAGTACTTC
TRBV28	once	TRBJ2-7	.	CASSWGGPYEQYF	TGTGCCAGCAGCTGGGGCGGCCCCTACGAGCAGTACTTC
TRBV5-6	.	TRBJ1-1	TRBD1	CASLDRDGQNTEAFF	TGTGCCAGCCTGGACAGGGATGGCCAGAACACTGAAGCTTTCTTT
TRBV7-2	.	TRBJ2-7	TRBD2	CASSGKPAGPISSYEQYF	TGTGCCAGCAGCGGAAAGCCAGCGGGACCAATAAGCTCCTACGAGCAGTACTTC